This paragraph covers one T cell receptor (beta chain) sequence. The V and J ends lost 0 bases and 7 bases respectively, with 13 bases between them. Germline assignment: CDR1 MNHEY and CDR2 SMNVEV (reference sequence). This CDR3 is 15 amino acids long. This sample is part of a study of CD8+ T cells in alopecia areata. Investigators isolated RNA and reverse transcribed it into cDNA to act as the sequencing template. The table came from immunoSEQ multiplex PCR; TCRdb's copy has only in-frame clones and leaves some out. The data show 210,000 or so clones, 66% seen once. Treatment of the sample: oral pan-JAK inhibitor, 5-10 mg twice daily.

This TCR came from a human donor with alopecia areata. This specimen was CD4+ T cells sorted from blood, taken around week 42, from a patient treated with tofacitinib. The chain links TRBV27 to TRBJ1-5; weak D call: TRBD1 (5 bases). The DNA of the CDR3 is TGTGCCAGCAGTTTATCGAGCGGGGCGCAACAGCCCCAGCATTTT. The encoded protein is CASSLSSGAQQPQHF.